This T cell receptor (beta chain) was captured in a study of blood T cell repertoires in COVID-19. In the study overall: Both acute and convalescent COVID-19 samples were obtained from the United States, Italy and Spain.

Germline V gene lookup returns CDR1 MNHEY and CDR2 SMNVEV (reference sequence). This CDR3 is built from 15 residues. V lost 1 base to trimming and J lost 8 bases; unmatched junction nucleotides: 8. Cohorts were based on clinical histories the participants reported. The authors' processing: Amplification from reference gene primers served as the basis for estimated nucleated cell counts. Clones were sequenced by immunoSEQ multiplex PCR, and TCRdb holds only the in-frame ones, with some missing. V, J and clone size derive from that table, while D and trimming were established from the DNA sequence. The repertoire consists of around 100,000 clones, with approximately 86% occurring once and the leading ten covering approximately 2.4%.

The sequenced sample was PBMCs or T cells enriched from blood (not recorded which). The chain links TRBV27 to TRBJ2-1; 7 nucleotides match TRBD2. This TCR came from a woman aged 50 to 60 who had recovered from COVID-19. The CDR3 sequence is CASSLLRERIDEQFF. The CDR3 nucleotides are TGTGCCAGCAGTTTATTGCGGGAGAGGATAGATGAGCAGTTCTTC.